What follows are 6 T cell receptor beta chains derived from one specimen sequenced in a study of CD8+ T cells in alopecia areata (dated by TCRdb to the late 2010s). The library relied on the immunoSEQ multiplex PCR assay. For TCR sequencing, RNA was extracted from every sample and reverse transcribed into cDNA to serve as template. TCRdb provides this immuneACCESS table in a form limited to in-frame rearrangements. Some clones are lacking; in checked studies, under half of them reflect an unresolved V gene, and why the rest are absent is not known. For this sample the table gives around 300,000 clones, of which 60% were detected only once. About 0.88% of the sample lies in the top ten. The meaning of the sample's treatment or condition label: oral pan-JAK inhibitor, 5-10 mg twice daily. The material sequenced was CD4+ T cells sorted from blood, taken at approximately week 52, from a patient treated with tofacitinib. The receptors originated from a human donor with alopecia areata.

The table lists this clone with a count of one. V and J are TRBV30 and TRBJ2-3; 10 positions match TRBD2. J gave up 4 bases and V 2 bases, and 6 bases lay outside the gene matches. The germline V gene encodes CDR1 GTSNPN and CDR2 SVGIG (reference sequence). The CDR3 is 15 amino acids. The CDR3 loop is CAWSRSGGAADTQYF. In DNA, the CDR3 is TGTGCCTGGAGTAGGAGCGGGGGGGCCGCAGATACGCAGTATTTT. Together with reference TRBV30 and TRBJ2-3, the CDR3 gives the full variable domain: SQTIHQWPATLVQPVGSPLSLECTVEGTSNPNLYWYRQAAGRGLQLLFYSVGIGQISSEVPQNLSASRPQDRQFILSSKKLLLSDSGFYLCAWSRSGGAADTQYFGPGTRLTVL.

On this clone itself: A much larger clone differs from this one at a single base, so this may be a read error. J is TRBJ2-2 and V is TRBV5-1; D remains unclear. The V gene lost 2 bases and the J gene lost 1 base, with 3 bases spanning the gap. The germline CDR1 and CDR2 sequences are SGHRS and YFSETQ. The CDR3 is 13 residues long. The CDR3 loop is CASSLQNTGELFF. The CDR3 bases are TGCGCCAGCAGCTTACAGAACACCGGGGAGCTGTTTTTT.

Only a few counts were recorded for this clone. The CDR3 sequence is CSGTPIGGLMSYNEQFF. CDR3 DNA sequence: TGCAGCGGGACCCCTATCGGGGGGTTGATGTCCTACAATGAGCAGTTCTTC. The V and J genes are TRBV29-1 and TRBJ2-1; 7 bases fit TRBD2. The CDR3 extends over 17 amino acids. Germline assignment: CDR1 SQVTM and CDR2 ANQGSEA. V lost 7 bases and J lost 1; bases outside the gene matches: 16.

This chain uses TRBV9 with TRBJ1-6; D perhaps matches TRBD1 (5 bases). The CDR3 loop spans 13 amino acids. Trimming removed 3 bases from V and 8 bases from J, with 9 bases in between. Germline values: CDR1 SGDLS, CDR2 YYNGEE. For the CDR3, the DNA is TGTGCCAGCAGCGCGGGGGGAGATTCACCCCTCCACTTT. Protein: CASSAGGDSPLHF.

This clone is a singleton in its sample. The rearrangement uses TRBV29-1 and TRBJ1-2; 7 bases are a match to TRBD1. Germline V gene sequence: CDR1 SQVTM, CDR2 ANQGSEA. The CDR3 has 14 residues. Trimming cost V 6 bases and J 0 bases; bases outside gene matches: 7. CDR3 sequence: CSVAPGTANYGYTF. The CDR3 bases are TGCAGCGTCGCCCCCGGGACAGCTAACTATGGCTACACCTTC.

The chain couples TRBV7-2 to TRBJ1-6, with a tentative D call TRBD1 (6 bases). V dropped 5 bases and J dropped 9 bases, with 8 bases sitting between them. CDR1 is SGHTA and CDR2 is FQGNSA in the germline V gene. The CDR3 loop spans 12 amino acids. The CDR3 DNA reads as TGTGCCAGCAGCGTCAGGGGTTCACCCCTCCACTTT. This codes for CASSVRGSPLHF.